A selection of T cell receptor beta chains follows, all from one sample in a study of beta chain features in type 1 diabetes. Profiling relied on immunoSEQ multiplex PCR, and the TCRdb table lists in-frame clones only, not all of them. The table has 160,000 or so clones, roughly 60% seen once. The sample comprised naive CD4+ T cells from blood. The receptors shown here come from a man aged 30 to 39 with type 1 diabetes. The CDR3 runs from the conserved cysteine through the conserved F or W. The order of the fields is J gene, clone size, D gene, V gene, CDR3 DNA, CDR3 protein. D genes are given only for firm matches. Clone size appears in some rows only: once, few, many, or a class for an expanded clone.

TRBJ2-3,.,TRBD2,TRBV7-2,TGTGCCAGCAGCTCAAATAGCGGGGGGTCGGATACGCAGTATTTT,CASSSNSGGSDTQYF
TRBJ1-2,.,.,TRBV25-1,TGTGCCAGCAGTGAAGGGACTCCTCCGGAGAACTATGGCTACACCTTC,CASSEGTPPENYGYTF
TRBJ2-3,.,TRBD2,TRBV5-1,TGCGCCAGCAGCTTGGGAGGACTAGCGGCAGATACGCAGTATTTT,CASSLGGLAADTQYF
TRBJ2-6,once,.,TRBV9,TGTGCCAGCAGCGACCCCAGGGCGTCCGGGGCCAACGTCCTGACTTTC,CASSDPRASGANVLTF
TRBJ2-2,.,.,TRBV30,TGTGCCTGGAGGTTATCCGGGGAGCTGTTTTTT,CAWRLSGELFF
TRBJ2-4,.,.,TRBV30,TGTGCCTGGAGTTTCCCGGGCGGCGGAGGCATTCAGTACTTC,CAWSFPGGGGIQYF
TRBJ2-1,.,TRBD2,TRBV4-3,TGCGCCAGCAGCCAAGATGGTCTAGCGGGGCGGAGCTCCTACAATGAGCAGTTCTTC,CASSQDGLAGRSSYNEQFF
TRBJ2-7,.,.,TRBV28,TGTGCCAGCAGGGACGGTGGGTCGTACTTC,CASRDGGSYF
TRBJ2-3,few,.,TRBV10-3,TGTGCCATCAGTGATTGGGGAAGCACAGATACGCAGTATTTT,CAISDWGSTDTQYF
TRBJ2-3,.,.,TRBV4-3,TGCGCCAGCAGCCCGAGGGGAGGAGATACGCAGTATTTT,CASSPRGGDTQYF
TRBJ2-2,once,.,TRBV13,TGTGCCAGCAGCGCCCCGGGGCCGCGCGGCACCGGGGAGCTGTTTTTT,CASSAPGPRGTGELFF
TRBJ2-1,.,TRBD2,TRBV29-1,TGCAGCGCCGGGACTAGCGTTTACAATGAGCAGTTCTTC,CSAGTSVYNEQFF
TRBJ2-5,.,.,TRBV7-2,TGTGCCAGCAGCTTAGCTAGCACGGAGACCCAGTACTTC,CASSLASTETQYF
TRBJ2-7,.,.,TRBV20-1,TGCAGTGCCCGTGTGCACGAGCAGTACTTC,CSARVHEQYF
TRBJ2-7,.,.,TRBV29-1,TGCAGCGTTGAAGGGCACGGTGGATCCTACGAGCAGTACTTC,CSVEGHGGSYEQYF
TRBJ2-3,.,.,TRBV30,TGTGCCTGGAGAAAAGGCAGCACAGATACGCAGTATTTT,CAWRKGSTDTQYF
TRBJ1-2,.,.,TRBV4-3,TGCGCCAGCAGCCACGTACAGACCTATGGCTACACCTTC,CASSHVQTYGYTF
TRBJ2-1,.,TRBD1,TRBV28,TGTGCCAGCAGTTTGGCCCCCTACGGGACAGGGGGCAAGAATGAGCAGTTCTTC,CASSLAPYGTGGKNEQFF
TRBJ2-1,.,.,TRBV4-3,TGCGCCAGCAGCCAAGACCCGGAATGGTACAATGAGCAGTTCTTC,CASSQDPEWYNEQFF
TRBJ2-3,.,TRBD1,TRBV4-1,TGCGCCAGCAGCCAAGAAGCCGGGACAGGGCGACCCACAGATACGCAGTATTTT,CASSQEAGTGRPTDTQYF
TRBJ2-5,.,TRBD1,TRBV6-1,TGTGCCAGCAGTGGCGAACAGGGGGCGTCGGAGACCCAGTACTTC,CASSGEQGASETQYF
TRBJ1-4,.,.,TRBV4-3,TGCGCCAGCAGTCAAAATCCGGGACAAAAGGAAAAACTGTTTTTT,CASSQNPGQKEKLFF